This entry lists 26 T cell receptor beta chains sequenced from one sample in a study of OX40 agonist ivuxolimab in advanced cancers. Receptor libraries were prepared by the immunoSEQ multiplex PCR assay. Sourced from immuneACCESS, this table was stored by TCRdb with only in-frame sequences that have V and J called. A share of the clones is absent; for the studies checked, an unresolved V gene accounts for under half, and the remainder has no known explanation. The sample table lists approximately 100,000 clones, 90% of them with a count of one. Of the sample, over 0.3% is held by the ten largest clones. The specimen was CD4+ or CD8+ T cells sorted from blood, collected in a trial of the OX40 agonist ivuxolimab. All receptors come from an adult with an advanced solid tumor such as melanoma, head and neck, liver or kidney cancer.

This chain joins TRBV19 and TRBJ2-7; 11 bases agree with TRBD2. The CDR3 consists of 15 residues. CDR1 and CDR2 (germline): LNHDA, SQIVND (reference sequence). J gave up 4 bases and V 6 bases, and 8 bases lay outside the gene matches. The chain's CDR3 is CASSESTSGDYEQYF. For the CDR3, the DNA is TGTGCCAGTAGCGAATCGACTAGCGGGGATTACGAGCAGTACTTC.

The rearrangement joins TRBV15 to TRBJ2-2; 9 nucleotides agree with TRBD1. The V segment lost 5 bases and the J segment 5 bases; nucleotides outside the gene matches: 6. CDR1 is LNHNV, CDR2 YYDKDF, per germline (reference sequence). The CDR3 has 15 amino acids. In DNA form, the CDR3 reads TGTGCCACCAGCCCCAGGACAGGGGTTACCGGGGAGCTGTTTTTT. Encoded protein: CATSPRTGVTGELFF.

The chain couples TRBV13 to TRBJ2-5; 8 positions agree with TRBD2. Germline CDR1 is PRHDT and CDR2 is FYEKMQ (reference sequence). Trimming at V came to 3 bases and at J to 5 bases, leaving 8 bases not matched to a gene. CDR3 length: 15 amino acids. The CDR3 here is CASSLSGLAGETQYF. In nucleotides, the CDR3 is TGTGCCAGCAGCTTGTCAGGACTAGCAGGTGAGACCCAGTACTTC.

The chain links TRBV28 to TRBJ2-1; D gene ambiguous. Germline values: CDR1 MDHEN, CDR2 SYDVKM. This CDR3 is 13 amino acids long. Trimming stripped 5 bases from V and 9 bases from J, with 14 bases between. Written as DNA, the CDR3 is TGTGCCAGCAGTCCCTTCCGGGTGGGTGAGCAGTTCTTC. Its protein is CASSPFRVGEQFF.

V usage is TRBV19 and J usage is TRBJ2-7; D is undetermined. The CDR3 is 14 amino acids. Trimming left V 3 bases short and J 1 base short, with 10 bases between. Per germline, CDR1 LNHDA and CDR2 SQIVND (reference sequence). Written as DNA, the CDR3 is TGTGCCAGTAGTATTCTGGGGTCGTCCTACGAGCAGTACTTC. Translating it yields CASSILGSSYEQYF.

The chain joins TRBV5-1 to TRBJ1-1; maybe TRBD1 (5 bases). The length of the CDR3 is 12 residues. Germline loops: CDR1 SGHRS, CDR2 YFSETQ. V was cut by 7 bases and J by 8 bases, with 15 bases left in between. The CDR3 sequence is CASLGGGTEAFF. The CDR3 DNA is TGCGCCAGCTTGGGGGGAGGGACCGAAGCTTTCTTT.

The rearrangement links TRBV12-5 to TRBJ2-1; tentative D call: TRBD1 (5 bases). Trimming pared 0 bases from V and 3 bases from J, leaving 12 bases between. Germline V CDR1 and CDR2: LGHNT, FRNRAP. This CDR3 comprises 16 residues. The CDR3 sequence: CASGLVRMGLYNEQFF. CDR3 in DNA: TGTGCTAGTGGTTTGGTACGTATGGGGCTCTACAATGAGCAGTTCTTC.

The CDR3 DNA sequence: TGTGCCAGCAGCAAAGGCAGACCCGAATCCTACGAGCAGTACTTC. Protein product: CASSKGRPESYEQYF. This rearrangement joins TRBV21-1 to TRBJ2-7. TRBV21-1 represents a pseudogene. The CDR3 has 15 amino acids.

The chain employs TRBV5-1 and TRBJ2-5; 10 nucleotides match TRBD1. Per germline, CDR1 SGHRS and CDR2 YFSETQ. The V and J ends lost 5 bases and 4 bases, in that order; junction bases with no gene match: 17. The CDR3 loop spans 18 amino acids. In nucleotides, the CDR3 is TGCGCCAGCAGACCCGGGACAGGGGTTTCATTGGGGCCAGAGACCCAGTACTTC. This sequence encodes CASRPGTGVSLGPETQYF. Variable domain in full (rest from reference TRBV5-1 and TRBJ2-5): KAGVTQTPRYLIKTRGQQVTLSCSPISGHRSVSWYQQTPGQGLQFLFEYFSETQRNKGNFPGRFSGRQFSNSRSEMNVSTLELGDSALYLCASRPGTGVSLGPETQYFGPGTRLLVL.

V and J are TRBV7-2 and TRBJ2-5, with D perhaps assigned TRBD1 or TRBD2 (5 bases each). The germline CDR1 and CDR2 sequences are SGHTA and FQGNSA. V shed 2 bases and J shed 5 bases, with 12 bases lying between them. The CDR3 sequence is 14 residues long. CDR3 nucleotides: TGTGCCAGCAGCTTAATGGGGGTTGGGGAGACCCAGTACTTC. Protein: CASSLMGVGETQYF.

This chain links TRBV5-8 with TRBJ2-7; 10 bases fit TRBD2. Losses at the gene ends were 3 bases for V and 1 base for J; bases not matched to a gene: 7. The germline CDR1 and CDR2 sequences are SGHTS and YDEGEE. The CDR3 consists of 16 residues. This CDR3 is CASSSPRTSGSYEQYF. As DNA, the CDR3 is TGTGCCAGCAGCTCACCACGGACTAGCGGATCCTACGAGCAGTACTTC.

The chain carries TRBV6-4 and TRBJ1-1; 7 bases fit TRBD1. The germline gives CDR1 MRHNA, CDR2 SNTAGT. The V gene end was trimmed by 6 bases and the J gene end by 2 bases; junction bases not matched to a gene: 9. The CDR3 has 15 amino acids. This chain's CDR3 is CASRATGTANTEAFF. The CDR3 DNA sequence: TGTGCCAGCAGGGCAACCGGGACAGCTAACACTGAAGCTTTCTTT.

The chain couples TRBV6-1 to TRBJ2-7; 10 positions match TRBD1. V shed 7 bases and J 5 bases; nucleotides not matched to a gene: 11. The V gene's germline CDR1 is MNHNS and CDR2 SASEGT. The CDR3 is made up of 15 amino acids. The DNA of the CDR3 is TGTGCCAGCACCGAACAGGGACAGGGGCGGCACGAGCAGTACTTC. It codes for CASTEQGQGRHEQYF.

The gene calls are TRBV10-3 and TRBJ2-5; 10 positions agree with TRBD2. J lost 4 bases, V lost 10 bases, and 6 bases had no gene match. The CDR3 runs to 13 residues. Germline V lookup: CDR1 ENHRY, CDR2 SYGVKD. This CDR3 is CATSGSPVETQYF. For the CDR3, the DNA is TGTGCCACTAGCGGGAGTCCGGTAGAGACCCAGTACTTC.

The rearrangement joins TRBV7-9 to TRBJ2-2; D not certain. V lost 3 bases and J 3 bases, leaving 5 bases between the germline ends. This CDR3 spans 13 amino acids. Germline V gene lookup returns CDR1 SEHNR and CDR2 FQNEAQ (reference sequence). This CDR3 is CASSFGDTGELFF. In nucleotides, the CDR3 is TGTGCCAGCAGCTTTGGGGACACCGGGGAGCTGTTTTTT.

The chain carries TRBV6-1 and TRBJ1-5; D may be TRBD1 (5 bases). Trimming took off 6 bases at V and 3 bases at J, with 15 bases between the two ends. Germline CDR1 MNHNS, CDR2 SASEGT. This CDR3 is built from 15 residues. CDR3 sequence: CASRDSRGLNQPQHF. CDR3 in DNA: TGTGCCAGCAGAGACAGCCGAGGGCTCAATCAGCCCCAGCATTTT.

The V gene is TRBV13, the J gene TRBJ2-5; D is undetermined. The CDR3 consists of 12 residues. V lost 3 bases to trimming and J lost 4 bases, with 6 bases between them. Germline CDR1 is PRHDT and CDR2 is FYEKMQ (reference sequence). CDR3 bases: TGTGCCAGCAGCTTGAGCGCAGAGACCCAGTACTTC. Its translation is CASSLSAETQYF.

The V and J genes are TRBV19 and TRBJ1-2; D is perhaps TRBD1 (6 bases). V was pared by 5 bases and J by 0 bases, with 10 bases between. The CDR3 consists of 14 residues. In germline, CDR1 is LNHDA, CDR2 SQIVND (reference sequence). The CDR3 is CASSVRTANYGYTF. As DNA, the CDR3 is TGTGCCAGTAGTGTCCGGACAGCTAACTATGGCTACACCTTC.

The V and J genes are TRBV19 and TRBJ2-2; D call uncertain. The CDR3 length is 14 residues. The V and J ends lost 6 bases and 5 bases respectively, with 13 bases between them. Germline CDR1 reads LNHDA; CDR2 reads SQIVND (reference sequence). The CDR3 protein is CASRWDRTTGELFF. CDR3 in DNA: TGTGCCAGTAGGTGGGATCGAACGACCGGGGAGCTGTTTTTT.

The chain is built from TRBV5-5 and TRBJ2-7; TRBD1 aligns across 12 bases. With V trimmed by 3 bases and J by 4 bases, 2 bases remained unmatched. The germline V gene encodes CDR1 SGHKS and CDR2 YYEKEE (reference sequence). CDR3 length: 14 residues. CDR3 nucleotide sequence: TGTGCCAGCAGCTGGGGACAGGGGGCGTACGAGCAGTACTTC. It translates to CASSWGQGAYEQYF.

The genes are TRBV19 and TRBJ2-1, with D uncertain. This CDR3 is built from 15 residues. V was trimmed by 1 base and J by 3 bases, leaving 10 bases between them. Germline CDR1 reads LNHDA; CDR2 reads SQIVND (reference sequence). The CDR3 bases are TGTGCCAGTAGTATAGGTGTAGCTGGCTACAATGAGCAGTTCTTC. Translating it yields CASSIGVAGYNEQFF.

This clone occurred once. CDR3 sequence: CASSQGRGETQYF. CDR3 DNA: TGTGCCAGCAGCCAGGGCCGGGGGGAGACCCAGTACTTC. The rearrangement uses TRBV2 and TRBJ2-5; D might be TRBD2 (6 bases). V was trimmed by 6 bases and J by 5 bases, leaving 13 bases between them. CDR1 and CDR2 (germline): SNHLY, FYNNEI. This CDR3 contains 13 residues.

The chain has TRBV29-1 and TRBJ2-7; 8 bases line up with TRBD2. Germline loops: CDR1 SQVTM, CDR2 ANQGSEA. The CDR3 extends over 14 amino acids. V lost 2 bases, J lost 2 bases, and 5 bases stayed unmatched. Written as DNA, the CDR3 is TGCAGCGTTGAAAGAGAGGGACTAGCCTACGAGCAGTACTTC. This encodes CSVEREGLAYEQYF.

This sequence joins TRBV5-4 and TRBJ2-2, with D possibly called TRBD1 or TRBD2 (5 bases each). Deletions cut 0 bases from V and 4 bases from J, with 10 bases between. Germline CDR1 is SGHNT and CDR2 is YYREEE (reference sequence). The CDR3 spans 15 residues. This CDR3 is CASSLVSGSTGELFF. CDR3 DNA: TGTGCCAGCAGCTTGGTGTCAGGGAGCACCGGGGAGCTGTTTTTT.

V usage is TRBV4-2 and J usage is TRBJ2-1; TRBD2 agrees at 8 bases. Trimming removed 7 bases from V and 3 bases from J; junction bases left unmatched: 8. The CDR3 sequence is 15 residues long. Germline V CDR1 and CDR2: LGHNA, YNFKEQ. The CDR3 spells CASTVAGNVYNEQFF. The CDR3 DNA follows: TGTGCCAGCACTGTAGCGGGAAACGTCTACAATGAGCAGTTCTTC.

Of note for this clone: This same CDR3 is encoded by further DNA sequences in the sample. The chain has TRBV7-9 and TRBJ1-1; TRBD1 might be the D (5 bases). Germline V gene sequence: CDR1 SEHNR, CDR2 FQNEAQ (reference sequence). The V end was cut by 2 bases, the J end by 0 bases, with 7 bases between. This CDR3 has 14 amino acids. The CDR3 spells CASSLQGMNTEAFF. Written as DNA, the CDR3 is TGTGCCAGCAGCTTACAGGGAATGAACACTGAAGCTTTCTTT.